This TCR beta chain was recorded in a study of blood T cell repertoires in COVID-19. The repertoire was sequenced with immunoSEQ multiplex PCR; TCRdb's copy has only in-frame clones and lacks some. In the table there are about 340,000 clones, about 86% of which are singletons. Unmatched junction bases numbered 7, after V lost 6 bases and J lost 1 base. CDR1 SEHNR and CDR2 FQNEAQ come from the germline V gene (reference sequence). The CDR3 is made up of 16 amino acids. Sequencing was done on a sample of PBMCs or T cells enriched from blood (not recorded which). This TCR derives from a woman aged 40 to 50 with acute COVID-19. This chain joins TRBV7-9 and TRBJ2-2; 8 bases align to TRBD2. The chain's CDR3 is CASRYSGVMNTGELFF. The CDR3 DNA reads TGTGCCAGCAGATATAGCGGGGTGATGAACACCGGGGAGCTGTTTTTT.